A selection of T cell receptor beta chains follows, all from one sample in a study of CD8+CD57+ T cells in acquired aplastic anemia. Each CDR3 protein is one row after TCRdb ran MiXCR on the reads. Of under 200,000 distinct CDR3 sequences in the sample, around half were seen once. Sequenced: sorted CD4+, CD8+, or CD8+CD57+ T cells (not recorded which) from PBMCs. These TCRs come from a human donor with aplastic anemia. CDR3s include the opening cysteine and the closing phenylalanine or tryptophan. The D gene is left open where the match is weak. Clone sizes are given selectively: once, few, many, or a class where the clone is expanded.

size: .; J: TRBJ2-2; V: TRBV24-1; D: TRBD2; DNA: TGTGCCACCAGTGCCTGGGATAGCGGGGCGAACACCGGGGAGCTGTTTTTT; CDR3: CATSAWDSGANTGELFF
size: many; J: TRBJ1-1; V: TRBV7-2; D: TRBD1; DNA: TGTGCCAGCAGCCCATCGACAGGGGGCTTAGCTGAAGCTTTCTTT; CDR3: CASSPSTGGLAEAFF
size: many; J: TRBJ1-2; V: TRBV7-3; D: .; DNA: TGTGCCAGCAGCCCCTTGCAGGGGCGTAACTATGGCTACACCTTC; CDR3: CASSPLQGRNYGYTF
size: .; J: TRBJ2-5; V: TRBV20-1; D: TRBD1; DNA: TGCAGTGCTAGAGATGACAGGGTGGGACGTGAGACCCAGTACTTC; CDR3: CSARDDRVGRETQYF
size: .; J: TRBJ2-3; V: TRBV30; D: TRBD2; DNA: TGTGCCTGGAGTAACCCGGGACTAGCGGACACAGATACGCAGTATTTT; CDR3: CAWSNPGLADTDTQYF
size: many; J: TRBJ2-7; V: TRBV2; D: .; DNA: TGTGCCAGCAGTGCCGCGACCTACGAGCAGTACTTC; CDR3: CASSAATYEQYF
size: many; J: TRBJ1-5; V: TRBV7-8; D: .; DNA: TGTGCCAGCAGCCCGCTCTCCAGGGGACAGCCCCAGCATTTT; CDR3: CASSPLSRGQPQHF
size: .; J: TRBJ2-3; V: TRBV9; D: TRBD2; DNA: TGTGCCAGCAGCGTAAGTAGCGGGGGGTTGGATACGCAGTATTTT; CDR3: CASSVSSGGLDTQYF
size: .; J: TRBJ2-1; V: TRBV11-2; D: .; DNA: TGTGCCAGCAGCTATACGGTTACAGGGATCAATGAGCAGTTCTTC; CDR3: CASSYTVTGINEQFF
size: many; J: TRBJ2-3; V: TRBV5-1; D: TRBD2; DNA: TGCGCCAGCGGATTAGCGGGAGCCACAGATACGCAGTATTTT; CDR3: CASGLAGATDTQYF
size: many; J: TRBJ1-1; V: TRBV7-9; D: .; DNA: TGTGCCAGCAGCTTAATCAGCGAAGAGGCTTTCTTT; CDR3: CASSLISEEAFF
size: .; J: TRBJ1-1; V: TRBV5-1; D: .; DNA: TGCGCCAGCAGCGAAGGGAGCGCTGAAGCTTTCTTT; CDR3: CASSEGSAEAFF
size: few; J: TRBJ1-1; V: TRBV27; D: .; DNA: TGTGCCAGCAGTTTCCTTGCGTTGGGGCACGAGACTGAAGCTTTCTTT; CDR3: CASSFLALGHETEAFF
size: .; J: TRBJ2-2; V: TRBV19; D: TRBD1; DNA: TGTGCCAGTAGTATGACAGGGATTGCCGGGGAGCTGTTTTTT; CDR3: CASSMTGIAGELFF
size: .; J: TRBJ2-2; V: TRBV6-1; D: TRBD1; DNA: TGTGCCAGCACCGACACAGGGGGCCCCGGGGAGCTGTTTTTT; CDR3: CASTDTGGPGELFF
size: many; J: TRBJ1-2; V: TRBV7-6; D: TRBD1; DNA: TGTGCCAGCACCCCGGGACAGGGAGATGGCTACACCTTC; CDR3: CASTPGQGDGYTF
size: .; J: TRBJ2-1; V: TRBV24-1; D: TRBD2; DNA: TGTGCCACCAGTGACCGATGGACTAGCAATGAGCAGTTCTTC; CDR3: CATSDRWTSNEQFF
size: few; J: TRBJ2-7; V: TRBV11-2; D: TRBD2; DNA: TGTGCCAGCAGCTCCTTTGGACTAGCGGGAGGTTCCTACGAGCAGTACTTC; CDR3: CASSSFGLAGGSYEQYF
size: .; J: TRBJ1-1; V: TRBV29-1; D: .; DNA: TGCAGCGCCCTTATCGGGGTCACTGAAGCTTTCTTT; CDR3: CSALIGVTEAFF
size: .; J: TRBJ2-7; V: TRBV4-3; D: .; DNA: TGCGCCAGCAGCCAAGAGATCAGGGACGAGCAGTACTTC; CDR3: CASSQEIRDEQYF
size: many; J: TRBJ2-1; V: TRBV24-1; D: .; DNA: TGTGCCACCGCCGAAGATAGCAAGACCTACAATGAGCAGTTCTTC; CDR3: CATAEDSKTYNEQFF
size: .; J: TRBJ1-5; V: TRBV25-1; D: .; DNA: TGTGCCAGCAGTGAACAAGGCAGTAGCAATCAGCCCCAGCATTTT; CDR3: CASSEQGSSNQPQHF
size: many; J: TRBJ2-1; V: TRBV5-5; D: .; DNA: TGTGCCAGCAGCTTGTTTCCGGATGAGCAGTTCTTC; CDR3: CASSLFPDEQFF
size: once; J: TRBJ1-2; V: TRBV20-1; D: TRBD1; DNA: TGCAGTGCCGAGGGACAGGGACGGGGCGGCTACACCTTC; CDR3: CSAEGQGRGGYTF
size: many; J: TRBJ1-1; V: TRBV29-1; D: .; DNA: TGCAGCGTTGAGGTGGGCGTCCCTGAAGCTTTCTTT; CDR3: CSVEVGVPEAFF
size: many; J: TRBJ2-1; V: TRBV29-1; D: .; DNA: TGCAGCGTTGTGCGGTACAATGAGCAGTTCTTC; CDR3: CSVVRYNEQFF
size: .; J: TRBJ1-6; V: TRBV6-5; D: TRBD1; DNA: TGTGCCAGCAGTTACGGACAGGGAACACCCCTCCACTTT; CDR3: CASSYGQGTPLHF
size: few; J: TRBJ2-3; V: TRBV6-5; D: .; DNA: TGTGCCAGCAGTTCAGGGGTAGCGACCCCCGCAGATACGCAGTATTTT; CDR3: CASSSGVATPADTQYF
size: few; J: TRBJ2-7; V: TRBV7-9; D: TRBD2; DNA: TGTGCCAGCAGCTTCGGACTAGCGGGAATCGACGAGCAGTACTTC; CDR3: CASSFGLAGIDEQYF
size: many; J: TRBJ2-7; V: TRBV5-1; D: .; DNA: TGCGCCAGCAGCTCAGGGACCTTCACGGTCGAGCAGTACTTC; CDR3: CASSSGTFTVEQYF
size: once; J: TRBJ2-7; V: TRBV10-3; D: TRBD1; DNA: TGTGCCATCAGTGGGACAGGGGGCTACGAGCAGTACTTC; CDR3: CAISGTGGYEQYF
size: many; J: TRBJ1-2; V: TRBV14; D: .; DNA: TGTGCCAGCAGCCAAGGGTCAGTGCGGAGGGAGGGCGGCTACACCTTC; CDR3: CASSQGSVRREGGYTF
size: few; J: TRBJ2-7; V: TRBV30; D: .; DNA: TGTGCCTGGGAACAGGGCTACGAGCAGTACTTC; CDR3: CAWEQGYEQYF
size: many; J: TRBJ2-3; V: TRBV9; D: .; DNA: TGTGCCAGCAGCGTAGGGCCACGCACAGATACGCAGTATTTT; CDR3: CASSVGPRTDTQYF
size: many; J: TRBJ1-4; V: TRBV7-6; D: .; DNA: TGTGCCAGCAGCGCCAGGGTAGGAGGTGAAAAACTGTTTTTT; CDR3: CASSARVGGEKLFF
size: .; J: TRBJ2-7; V: TRBV5-1; D: .; DNA: TGCGCCAGCAGCCCCCCCCAGGCAGCGATCTACGAGCAGTACTTC; CDR3: CASSPPQAAIYEQYF
size: .; J: TRBJ2-3; V: TRBV11-1; D: .; DNA: TGTGCCAGCAGCTTATCGACTACCTATGGAGATACGCAGTATTTT; CDR3: CASSLSTTYGDTQYF
size: many; J: TRBJ1-5; V: TRBV4-2; D: .; DNA: TGTGCCAGCAGCCAAGATATGGAGACTAGCAATCAGCCCCAGCATTTT; CDR3: CASSQDMETSNQPQHF
size: many; J: TRBJ2-5; V: TRBV6-1; D: .; DNA: TGTGCCAGCAGCCCACAGGGCTGGGAGACCCAGTACTTC; CDR3: CASSPQGWETQYF
size: .; J: TRBJ2-7; V: TRBV24-1; D: .; DNA: TGTGCCACCAGTCTTGCGGGACAGCTAAATTACGAGCAGTACTTC; CDR3: CATSLAGQLNYEQYF
size: few; J: TRBJ2-2; V: TRBV5-6; D: .; DNA: TGTGCCAGCAGCTTGGCCGGCCGAATGAACACCGGGGAGCTGTTTTTT; CDR3: CASSLAGRMNTGELFF
size: many; J: TRBJ2-7; V: TRBV7-9; D: .; DNA: TGTGCCAGCAGTTACACCGGGGTCAGCTCCTACGAGCAGTACTTC; CDR3: CASSYTGVSSYEQYF
size: .; J: TRBJ2-7; V: TRBV11-1; D: .; DNA: TGTGCCAGCAGCTTAGTGGGCATAACAAGCTCCTACGAGCAGTACTTC; CDR3: CASSLVGITSSYEQYF